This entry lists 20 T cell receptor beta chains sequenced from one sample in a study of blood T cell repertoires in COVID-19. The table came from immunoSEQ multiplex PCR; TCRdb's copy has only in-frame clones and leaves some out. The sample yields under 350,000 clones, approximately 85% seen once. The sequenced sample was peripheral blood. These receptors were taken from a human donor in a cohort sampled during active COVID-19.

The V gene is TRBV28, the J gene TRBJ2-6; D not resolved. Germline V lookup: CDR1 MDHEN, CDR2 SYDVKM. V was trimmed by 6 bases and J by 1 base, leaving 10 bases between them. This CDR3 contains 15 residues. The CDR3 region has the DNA TGTGCCAGCAGCTTCGCGCGATCTGGGGCCAACGTCCTGACTTTC. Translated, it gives CASSFARSGANVLTF.

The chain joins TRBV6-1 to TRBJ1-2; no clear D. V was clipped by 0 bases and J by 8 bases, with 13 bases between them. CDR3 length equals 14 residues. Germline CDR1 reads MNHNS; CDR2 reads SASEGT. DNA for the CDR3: TGTGCCAGCAGTGAAGCGGGAGGGAGAGAGGGCTACACCTTC. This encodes CASSEAGGREGYTF.

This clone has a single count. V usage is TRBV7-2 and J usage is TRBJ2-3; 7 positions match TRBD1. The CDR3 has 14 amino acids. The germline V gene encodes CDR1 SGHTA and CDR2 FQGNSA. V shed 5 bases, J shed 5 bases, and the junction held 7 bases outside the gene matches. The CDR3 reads CASSPDRSLDTQYF. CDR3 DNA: TGTGCCAGCAGCCCGGACAGGTCACTAGATACGCAGTATTTT.

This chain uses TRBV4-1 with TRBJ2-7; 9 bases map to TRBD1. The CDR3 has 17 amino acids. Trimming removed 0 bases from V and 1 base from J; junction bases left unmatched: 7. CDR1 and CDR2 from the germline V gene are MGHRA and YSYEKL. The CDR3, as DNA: TGCGCCAGCAGCCAAGAAGACCCGGACAGGGGATCCTACGAGCAGTACTTC. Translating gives CASSQEDPDRGSYEQYF.

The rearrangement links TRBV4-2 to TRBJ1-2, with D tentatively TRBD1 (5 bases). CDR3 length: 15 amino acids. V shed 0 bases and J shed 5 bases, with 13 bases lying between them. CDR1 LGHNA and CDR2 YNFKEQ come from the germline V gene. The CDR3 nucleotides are TGTGCCAGCAGCCAAGATCTCGTGACAGCTTATGGCTACACCTTC. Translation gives CASSQDLVTAYGYTF.

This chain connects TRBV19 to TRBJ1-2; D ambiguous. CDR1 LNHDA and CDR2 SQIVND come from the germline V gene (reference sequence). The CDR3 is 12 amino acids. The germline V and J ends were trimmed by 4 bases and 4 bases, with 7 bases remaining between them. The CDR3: CASSRTAYGYTF. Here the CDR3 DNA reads TGTGCCAGTAGTAGAACAGCCTATGGCTACACCTTC.

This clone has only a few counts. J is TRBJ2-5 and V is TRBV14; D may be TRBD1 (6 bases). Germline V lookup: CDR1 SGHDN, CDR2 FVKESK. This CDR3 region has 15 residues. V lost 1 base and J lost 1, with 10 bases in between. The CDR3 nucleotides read TGTGCCAGCAGCCAAGGGAAGGGGGTCCAAGAGACCCAGTACTTC. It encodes CASSQGKGVQETQYF.

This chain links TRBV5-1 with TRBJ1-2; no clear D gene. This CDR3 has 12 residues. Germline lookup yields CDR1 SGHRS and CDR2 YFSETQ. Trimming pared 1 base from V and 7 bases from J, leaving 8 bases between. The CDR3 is CASSLSGVGYTF. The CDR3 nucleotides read TGCGCCAGCAGCTTGTCCGGGGTTGGCTACACCTTC.

CDR3: CASKLVGELFF. The CDR3 coding sequence is TGTGCCAGCAAGTTAGTGGGGGAGCTGTTTTTT. The chain carries TRBV2 and TRBJ2-2; D call uncertain. There are 11 residues in the CDR3. Trimming shortened V by 7 bases and J by 8 bases, and 8 bases separated the two germline ends. From germline, CDR1 is SNHLY and CDR2 FYNNEI.

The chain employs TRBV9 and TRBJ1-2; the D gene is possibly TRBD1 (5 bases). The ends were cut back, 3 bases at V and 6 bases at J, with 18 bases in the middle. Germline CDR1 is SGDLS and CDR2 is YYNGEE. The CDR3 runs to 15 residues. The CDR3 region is CASSEGHRLRNGYTF. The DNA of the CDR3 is TGTGCCAGCAGCGAGGGGCACCGCCTCAGGAATGGCTACACCTTC.

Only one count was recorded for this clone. The CDR3 DNA is TGTGCCAGCAGTTTTGGTGGGAGGTCCTCCTACGAGCAGTACTTC. The encoded protein is CASSFGGRSSYEQYF. The chain is built from TRBV28 and TRBJ2-7; maybe TRBD2 (6 bases). V was clipped by 3 bases and J by 0 bases, with 12 bases between them. Looked up from germline, CDR1 is MDHEN and CDR2 is SYDVKM. The CDR3 is 15 amino acids.

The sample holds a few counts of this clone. The CDR3 DNA is TGTGCCAGCACCCTACCGACAGGCGCTAACTATGGCTACACCTTC. It encodes CASTLPTGANYGYTF. The rearrangement uses TRBV6-6 and TRBJ1-2; D perhaps matches TRBD1 (6 bases). Germline CDR1 and CDR2: MNHNY and SVGAGI (reference sequence). Trimming left V 7 bases short and J 0 bases short, with 15 bases between. CDR3 size: 15 residues.

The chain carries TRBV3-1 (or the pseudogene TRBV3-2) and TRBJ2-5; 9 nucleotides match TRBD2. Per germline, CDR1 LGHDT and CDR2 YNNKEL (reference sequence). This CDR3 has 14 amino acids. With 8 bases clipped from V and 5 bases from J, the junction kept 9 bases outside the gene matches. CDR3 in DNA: TGTGCCAGCGCGGGACTAGCTAACGGTGAGACCCAGTACTTC. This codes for CASAGLANGETQYF.

DNA of the CDR3: TGTGCCAGCACCCAATTGAACGAGTCTTACCATGAGCAGTTCTTC. This sequence encodes CASTQLNESYHEQFF. The rearrangement uses TRBV27 and TRBJ2-1; D gene ambiguous. The germline V gene has CDR1 MNHEY and CDR2 SMNVEV (reference sequence). The CDR3 has 15 residues. V lost 7 bases and J 8 bases, leaving 21 bases between the germline ends.

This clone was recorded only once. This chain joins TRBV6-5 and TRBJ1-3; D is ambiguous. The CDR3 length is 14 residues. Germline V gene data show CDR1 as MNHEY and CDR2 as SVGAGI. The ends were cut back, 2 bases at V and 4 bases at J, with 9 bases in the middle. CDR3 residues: CASSYGPGGNTIYF. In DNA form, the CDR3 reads TGTGCCAGCAGTTACGGGCCGGGGGGAAACACCATATATTTT.

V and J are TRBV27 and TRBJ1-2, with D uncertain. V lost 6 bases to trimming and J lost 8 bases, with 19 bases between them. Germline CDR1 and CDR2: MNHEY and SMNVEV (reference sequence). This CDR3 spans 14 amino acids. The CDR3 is CASSPAAGKGGYTF. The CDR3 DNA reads TGTGCCAGCAGCCCCGCCGCAGGTAAAGGCGGCTACACCTTC.

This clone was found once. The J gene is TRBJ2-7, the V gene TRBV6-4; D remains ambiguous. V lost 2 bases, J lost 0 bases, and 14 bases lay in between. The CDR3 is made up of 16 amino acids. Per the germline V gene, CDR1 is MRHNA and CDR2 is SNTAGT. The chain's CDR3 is CASSDPIRISSYEQYF. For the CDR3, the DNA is TGTGCCAGCAGTGACCCTATCCGTATAAGCTCCTACGAGCAGTACTTC.

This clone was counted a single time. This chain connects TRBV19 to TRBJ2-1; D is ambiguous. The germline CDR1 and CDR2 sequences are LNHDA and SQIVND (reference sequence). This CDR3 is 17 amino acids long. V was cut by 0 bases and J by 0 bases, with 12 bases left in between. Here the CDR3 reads CASSIDTTRSSYNEQFF. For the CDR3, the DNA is TGTGCCAGTAGTATAGATACGACGCGGTCCTCCTACAATGAGCAGTTCTTC. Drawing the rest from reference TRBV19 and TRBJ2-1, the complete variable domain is DGGITQSPKYLFRKEGQNVTLSCEQNLNHDAMYWYRQDPGQGLRLIYYSQIVNDFQKGDIAEGYSVSREKKESFPLTVTSAQKNPTAFYLCASSIDTTRSSYNEQFFGPGTRLTVL.

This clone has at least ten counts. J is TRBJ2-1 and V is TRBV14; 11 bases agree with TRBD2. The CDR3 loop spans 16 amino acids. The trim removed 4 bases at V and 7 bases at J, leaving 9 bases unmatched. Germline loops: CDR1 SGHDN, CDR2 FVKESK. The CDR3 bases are TGTGCCAGCAGCCCGGGACTAGCGGTCCTTGTGAATGAGCAGTTCTTC. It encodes CASSPGLAVLVNEQFF. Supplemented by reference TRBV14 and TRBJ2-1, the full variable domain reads EAGVTQFPSHSVIEKGQTVTLRCDPISGHDNLYWYRRVMGKEIKFLLHFVKESKQDESGMPNNRFLAERTGGTYSTLKVQPAELEDSGVYFCASSPGLAVLVNEQFFGPGTRLTVL.

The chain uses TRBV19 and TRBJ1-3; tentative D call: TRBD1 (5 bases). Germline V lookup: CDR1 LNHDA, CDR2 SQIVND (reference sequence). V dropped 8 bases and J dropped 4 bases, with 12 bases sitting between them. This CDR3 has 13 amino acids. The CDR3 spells CASSRGPGNTIYF. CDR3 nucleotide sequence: TGTGCCAGTTCAAGGGGTCCCGGAAACACCATATATTTT. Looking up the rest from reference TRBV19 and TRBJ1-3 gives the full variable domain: DGGITQSPKYLFRKEGQNVTLSCEQNLNHDAMYWYRQDPGQGLRLIYYSQIVNDFQKGDIAEGYSVSREKKESFPLTVTSAQKNPTAFYLCASSRGPGNTIYFGEGSWLTVV.